The 20 T cell receptor beta chains listed next were all sequenced from one sample in a study of blood T cell repertoires in COVID-19. This table comes from immunoSEQ multiplex PCR, and its TCRdb copy is limited to in-frame clones, with some not included. Counted here are roughly 230,000 clones, around four fifths occurring once; the ten biggest clones make up 10% to 13%. The specimen sequenced was peripheral blood. The origin of the receptors is a woman older than 75 with COVID-19, enrolled during active disease.

The chain recombines TRBV6-5 with TRBJ1-2; D gene ambiguous. Germline CDR1 MNHEY, CDR2 SVGAGI. Trimming stripped 3 bases from V and 7 bases from J, with 12 bases between. The CDR3 totals 13 residues. CDR3 bases: TGTGCCAGCAGTTATAAGCGTGGCTCTGGCTACACCTTC. Encoded protein: CASSYKRGSGYTF.

This chain uses TRBV5-1 with TRBJ1-4; D is unclear. The germline V gene has CDR1 SGHRS and CDR2 YFSETQ. Trimming cost V 1 base and J 0 bases, with 4 bases left between them. This CDR3 contains 14 residues. The CDR3 bases are TGCGCCAGCAGCTTGCGTACAACTAATGAAAAACTGTTTTTT. Translation: CASSLRTTNEKLFF.

The chain joins TRBV7-2 to TRBJ1-1; 7 bases line up with TRBD1. The V and J ends lost 0 bases and 1 base, in that order; junction bases with no gene match: 11. Germline assignment: CDR1 SGHTA and CDR2 FQGNSA. This CDR3 is built from 18 residues. CDR3 sequence (DNA): TGTGCCAGCAGCTTAGCGACCTTTCCACAGGGGAGGAACACTGAAGCTTTCTTT. Translated, it gives CASSLATFPQGRNTEAFF.

This rearrangement joins TRBV28 to TRBJ2-1; 7 nucleotides match TRBD2. J was trimmed by 0 bases and V by 3 bases; bases with no gene match: 5. CDR3 length: 16 residues. The germline CDR1 and CDR2 sequences are MDHEN and SYDVKM. The CDR3 bases are TGTGCCAGCAGTTTCCCAGCGGGGAACTCCTACAATGAGCAGTTCTTC. Translation: CASSFPAGNSYNEQFF.

The chain carries TRBV29-1 and TRBJ1-4; TRBD1 might be the D (5 bases). The V end was cut by 5 bases, the J end by 8 bases, with 21 bases between. This CDR3 spans 15 amino acids. The germline gives CDR1 SQVTM, CDR2 ANQGSEA. DNA of the CDR3: TGCAGCGTTCAGAATGGGACTCTAACGGCGGAAAAACTGTTTTTT. Translation gives CSVQNGTLTAEKLFF. Using reference TRBV29-1 and TRBJ1-4 for the parts outside the CDR3, the full variable domain is SAVISQKPSRDICQRGTSLTIQCQVDSQVTMMFWYRQQPGQSLTLIATANQGSEATYESGFVIDKFPISRPNLTFSTLTVSNMSPEDSSIYLCSVQNGTLTAEKLFFGSGTQLSVL.

The rearrangement joins TRBV7-6 to TRBJ1-2, with D maybe TRBD1 (6 bases). This CDR3 contains 15 residues. The germline CDR1 and CDR2 sequences are SGHVS and FNYEAQ. Trimming took 3 bases from V and 8 from J, leaving 19 bases between them. DNA of the CDR3: TGTGCCAGCAGCTTGGGGCCGGGACACCGGTTAGGCTACACCTTC. Translating it yields CASSLGPGHRLGYTF. The whole variable domain, filled in from reference TRBV7-6 and TRBJ1-2, reads GAGVSQSPRYKVTKRGQDVALRCDPISGHVSLYWYRQALGQGPEFLTYFNYEAQQDKSGLPNDRFSAERPEGSISTLTIQRTEQRDSAMYRCASSLGPGHRLGYTFGSGTRLTVV.

The DNA of the CDR3 is TGCGCCAGCAGCTTTTTGGGACAGGGGTTGGATGAGCAGTTCTTC. This encodes CASSFLGQGLDEQFF. The chain recombines TRBV5-1 with TRBJ2-1; the match to TRBD1 covers 10 bases. Germline loops: CDR1 SGHRS, CDR2 YFSETQ. This CDR3 comprises 15 residues. After removal of 2 bases from V and 8 bases from J, the junction contained 7 bases not matched to a gene.

The chain recombines TRBV5-1 with TRBJ2-1, with TRBD1 identical over 9 bases. Trimming took 3 bases from V and 8 from J; bases not matched to a gene: 6. This CDR3 is 14 amino acids long. From germline, CDR1 is SGHRS and CDR2 YFSETQ. The CDR3 reads CASSSGQGWDEQFF. As DNA, the CDR3 is TGCGCCAGCAGCTCGGGACAGGGTTGGGATGAGCAGTTCTTC.

In DNA form, the CDR3 reads TGTGCCAGCAGCCCGGACAGGGGAGTGGGTCAGCCCCAGCATTTT. Translating it yields CASSPDRGVGQPQHF. This chain connects TRBV5-4 to TRBJ1-5; 9 positions match TRBD1. This CDR3 has 15 amino acids. V lost 4 bases, J lost 6 bases, and 8 bases stayed unmatched. CDR1 is SGHNT and CDR2 is YYREEE in the germline V gene (reference sequence).

The CDR3: CASSYSQETQYF. CDR3 DNA sequence: TGTGCCAGCAGTTACAGCCAAGAGACCCAGTACTTC. The J gene is TRBJ2-5, the V gene TRBV12-3 or TRBV12-4; no reliable D call. The CDR3 consists of 12 residues. Trimming pared 4 bases from V and 1 base from J, leaving 4 bases between.

The chain recombines TRBV7-9 with TRBJ1-2; D may be TRBD1 (6 bases). This CDR3 has 15 residues. CDR1 and CDR2 from the germline V gene are SEHNR and FQNEAQ (reference sequence). V shed 5 bases and J shed 4 bases, with 17 bases lying between them. Here the CDR3 reads CASSGTGILGYGYTF. CDR3 coding DNA: TGTGCCAGCAGCGGTACAGGGATCTTAGGCTATGGCTACACCTTC. Complete variable domain (other parts from reference TRBV7-9 and TRBJ1-2): DTGVSQNPRHKITKRGQNVTFRCDPISEHNRLYWYRQTLGQGPEFLTYFQNEAQLEKSRLLSDRFSAERPKGSFSTLEIQRTEQGDSAMYLCASSGTGILGYGYTFGSGTRLTVV.

This clone came up a few times. This chain joins TRBV3-1 (or the pseudogene TRBV3-2) and TRBJ2-2; 7 bases are shared with TRBD1. Trimming took 0 bases from V and 8 from J; bases not matched to a gene: 6. Germline CDR1 is LGHDT and CDR2 is YNNKEL (reference sequence). The CDR3 sequence is 15 residues long. CDR3 sequence: CASSQDTNRGGELFF. The CDR3 DNA follows: TGTGCCAGCAGCCAAGATACGAACAGGGGAGGGGAGCTGTTTTTT.

This clone has only a few counts. The rearrangement links TRBV30 to TRBJ2-7; tentative D call: TRBD1 (6 bases). The ends were cut back, 5 bases at V and 3 bases at J, with 11 bases in the middle. This CDR3 is built from 12 residues. Germline CDR1 reads GTSNPN; CDR2 reads SVGIG (reference sequence). The CDR3 nucleotides read TGTGCCTGGGGGGGCAGGGACTACGAGCAGTACTTC. Amino acid sequence: CAWGGRDYEQYF.

This clone was counted once. The chain is built from TRBV6-5 and TRBJ1-1; 9 bases map to TRBD1. Per germline, CDR1 MNHEY and CDR2 SVGAGI. The CDR3 covers 15 residues. The junction had 9 bases not matched to a gene; V was cut back by 4 bases and J by 6 bases. As DNA, the CDR3 is TGTGCCAGCAGTTCCTCGGGACAGGGTTGGGCTGAAGCTTTCTTT. It is translated as CASSSSGQGWAEAFF.

This rearrangement joins TRBV7-3 to TRBJ2-5; TRBD1 aligns across 11 bases. The junction had 3 bases not matched to a gene; V was cut back by 2 bases and J by 4 bases. The CDR3 runs 15 residues. Germline lookup yields CDR1 SGHTA and CDR2 FQGTGA. DNA of the CDR3: TGTGCCAGCAGCTTAGGGACAGGGGGATTAGAGACCCAGTACTTC. Translating gives CASSLGTGGLETQYF. Based on the CDR3 plus reference TRBV7-3 and TRBJ2-5, the full variable domain is GAGVSQTPSNKVTEKGKYVELRCDPISGHTALYWYRQSLGQGPEFLIYFQGTGAADDSGLPNDRFFAVRPEGSVSTLKIQRTERGDSAVYLCASSLGTGGLETQYFGPGTRLLVL.

This sequence joins TRBV2 and TRBJ2-1; 8 positions agree with TRBD2. The CDR3 is 15 residues long. The germline V gene has CDR1 SNHLY and CDR2 FYNNEI. V dropped 4 bases and J dropped 6; count of bases not matched to a gene: 8. CDR3 DNA: TGTGCCAGCAGTGGGTCGGGGGGGCCTTTCAATGAGCAGTTCTTC. Protein: CASSGSGGPFNEQFF.

Points on this clone: Germline and junction disagree at one end, which may indicate a read error. Within the sample, other DNA sequences also encode this same CDR3. This chain joins TRBV15 and TRBJ1-2; TRBD1 matches at 12 bases. The CDR3 consists of 17 residues. CDR1 is LNHNV, CDR2 YYDKDF, per germline (reference sequence). CDR3 nucleotides: TGTGCCACCAGCAGCTCAGGGGGGACAGGGGGCGACTACGGCTACACCTTC. Encoded protein: CATSSSGGTGGDYGYTF.

CDR3 DNA sequence: TGTGCCAGCAGTGATAGAGATGAGCAGTTCTTC. Translation: CASSDRDEQFF. The chain recombines TRBV6-1 with TRBJ2-1; D unclear. From germline, CDR1 is MNHNS and CDR2 SASEGT. CDR3 length: 11 amino acids. The ends were cut back, 3 bases at V and 8 bases at J, with 5 bases in the middle.

This rearrangement joins TRBV18 to TRBJ2-2; 9 positions match TRBD1. In germline, CDR1 is KGHSH, CDR2 LQKENI. The CDR3 runs to 16 residues. Unmatched junction bases numbered 7, after V lost 3 bases and J lost 5 bases. The chain's CDR3 is CASSPSGQGKTGELFF. DNA for the CDR3: TGTGCCAGCTCACCTTCGGGACAGGGAAAGACCGGGGAGCTGTTTTTT.

The chain links TRBV27 to TRBJ2-1, with 10 positions matching TRBD2. The V gene end was trimmed by 5 bases and the J gene end by 7 bases; junction bases not matched to a gene: 14. Germline V gives CDR1 MNHEY, CDR2 SMNVEV (reference sequence). There are 17 residues in the CDR3. Here the CDR3 DNA reads TGTGCCAGCAGTCCAATCCCCCTAGCGGGGGTGGGGAATGAGCAGTTCTTC. Amino acids: CASSPIPLAGVGNEQFF.